What follows are 15 T cell receptor beta chains derived from one specimen sequenced in a study of human T cells and chemical hapten exposure. TCRdb re-derived calls from the RACE reads in MiXCR, one entry per CDR3 protein. Among about 380,000 distinct CDR3 sequences listed, 4% to 5.5% were seen once. Time point indicated: patch test 1, 2 weeks after DPC sensitization. The treatment denotes: therapeutic diphenylcyclopropenone sensitization with weekly scalp DPC. Material: whole blood, obtained in connection with sensitization to the hapten diphenylcyclopropenone (DPC). The receptors derive from a woman aged 50 to 65 with alopecia areata. Some clones in this sample may be carry-over from other donors' samples.

This clonotype was observed many times. This chain uses TRBV7-9 with TRBJ2-1; TRBD1 agrees at 9 bases. Unmatched junction bases numbered 14, after V lost 4 bases and J lost 10 bases. The CDR3 spans 16 residues. CDR1 and CDR2 from the germline V gene are SEHNR and FQNEAQ (reference sequence). CDR3 coding DNA: TGTGCCAGCAGCTCACAGGGGGCGATGGGGATATGGGAGCAGTTCTTC. Translation gives CASSSQGAMGIWEQFF.

This clonotype was observed a handful of times. The rearrangement links TRBV12-3 or TRBV12-4 to TRBJ2-3; 7 positions match TRBD2. V was pared by 3 bases and J by 8 bases, with 8 bases of the junction left unmatched. The CDR3 length is 14 residues. The CDR3: CASSFNGGTATQYF. CDR3 in DNA: TGTGCCAGCAGTTTCAACGGGGGGACGGCTACGCAGTATTTT.

This clonotype was seen a handful of times. This chain connects TRBV21-1 to TRBJ2-7; TRBD2 is the table's D call and was not checked against the DNA. TRBV21-1 is a pseudogene. There are 13 residues in the CDR3. The CDR3 nucleotides are TGTGCCAGCAGCAAAGACGGGCCGGACGAGCAGTACTTC. Its translation is CASSKDGPDEQYF.

This clonotype was picked up many times. The J gene is TRBJ1-4, the V gene TRBV6-1; 8 bases agree with TRBD1. The CDR3 runs to 14 residues. V lost 4 bases to trimming and J lost 8 bases; unmatched junction nucleotides: 6. Germline V gives CDR1 MNHNS, CDR2 SASEGT. CDR3 in amino acids: CASSARTGYEKLFF. The CDR3 region has the DNA TGTGCCAGCAGTGCCAGGACAGGGTACGAAAAACTGTTTTTT.

This clonotype was seen repeatedly, ten times or more. This chain links TRBV7-8 with TRBJ1-1; 8 positions match TRBD1. Germline CDR1 and CDR2: SGHVS and FQNEAQ. Trimming cost V 4 bases and J 8 bases; bases outside gene matches: 6. The CDR3 is made up of 13 amino acids. The CDR3 sequence: CASSWAGTGEAFF. The CDR3, as DNA: TGTGCCAGCAGCTGGGCCGGGACAGGAGAAGCTTTCTTT.

This clonotype showed up just a few times. The CDR3 loop is CASTRQGMGNQPQHF. The CDR3 DNA follows: TGTGCCAGCACCCGACAGGGAATGGGCAATCAGCCCCAGCATTTT. The J gene is TRBJ1-5, the V gene TRBV6-1; 7 bases align to TRBD1. Germline V gene lookup returns CDR1 MNHNS and CDR2 SASEGT. This CDR3 contains 15 residues. V was clipped by 7 bases and J by 2 bases; unmatched bases: 8.

The chain is built from TRBV20-1 and TRBJ2-7; D perhaps matches TRBD1 (6 bases). Germline V gives CDR1 DFQATT, CDR2 SNEGSKA (reference sequence). The CDR3 is made up of 14 amino acids. The V gene lost 0 bases and the J gene lost 4 bases, with 13 bases spanning the gap. The DNA of the CDR3 is TGCAGTGCTAGAGAACAGGGTAAGGGGTACGAGCAGTACTTC. This codes for CSAREQGKGYEQYF.

This clonotype was counted between two and nine times. The chain carries TRBV9 and TRBJ1-3, with D uncertain. Looked up from germline, CDR1 is SGDLS and CDR2 is YYNGEE. Trimming cost V 3 bases and J 0 bases, with 13 bases left between them. The CDR3 loop spans 16 amino acids. CDR3 loop: CASSGTVLNSGNTIYF. The CDR3, as DNA: TGTGCCAGCAGCGGCACTGTGTTGAACTCTGGAAACACCATATATTTT.

This chain joins TRBV27 and TRBJ1-2, with no clear D. Trimming left V 2 bases short and J 5 bases short, with 12 bases between. CDR3 length equals 14 residues. The germline gives CDR1 MNHEY, CDR2 SMNVEV (reference sequence). The CDR3 DNA is TGTGCCAGCAGTTTAGGGCACAACCTGTATGGCTACACCTTC. Encoded protein: CASSLGHNLYGYTF.

The chain recombines TRBV5-1 with TRBJ2-3; 7 nucleotides agree with TRBD1. CDR3 length: 14 residues. Germline CDR1 SGHRS, CDR2 YFSETQ. Unmatched junction bases numbered 4, after V lost 4 bases and J lost 2 bases. CDR3 coding DNA: TGCGCCAGCAGCCTTGGGACAGCCACAGATACGCAGTATTTT. This sequence encodes CASSLGTATDTQYF.

In this sample, this clonotype turned up many times. The chain carries TRBV7-9 and TRBJ2-7; the D call may be TRBD1 or TRBD2 (5 bases each). Germline values: CDR1 SEHNR, CDR2 FQNEAQ (reference sequence). Deletions cut 7 bases from V and 3 bases from J, with 13 bases between. There are 13 residues in the CDR3. The CDR3 nucleotides are TGTGCCAGCACCGAAGGGACGTTCTACGAGCAGTACTTC. Translating gives CASTEGTFYEQYF.

This clonotype was observed many times. The chain has TRBV9 and TRBJ1-2, with D unclear. Germline CDR1 reads SGDLS; CDR2 reads YYNGEE. CDR3 length: 12 amino acids. V was cut by 0 bases and J by 10 bases, with 10 bases left in between. The CDR3: CASSVENRYYTF. CDR3 nucleotides: TGTGCCAGCAGCGTAGAGAACAGATACTACACCTTC.

This clonotype came up many times. The CDR3 spells CASSQSIAKNIQYF. DNA for the CDR3: TGTGCCAGCAGTCAATCCATAGCCAAAAACATTCAGTACTTC. V is TRBV6-6 and J is TRBJ2-4, with unresolved D. This CDR3 spans 14 amino acids. Deletions cut 5 bases from V and 0 bases from J, with 8 bases between. Germline V lookup: CDR1 MNHNY, CDR2 SVGAGI (reference sequence).

V is TRBV7-6 and J is TRBJ2-3; a weak D match, TRBD2 (6 bases). Deletions cut 3 bases from V and 2 bases from J, with 12 bases between. CDR1 and CDR2 from the germline V gene are SGHVS and FNYEAQ. CDR3 length: 15 residues. The CDR3 nucleotides are TGTGCCAGCAGCTTCCGGGCTAGCGCCACAGATACGCAGTATTTT. It codes for CASSFRASATDTQYF.

The rearrangement links TRBV6-1 to TRBJ2-1; 11 positions agree with TRBD2. Germline V gene sequence: CDR1 MNHNS, CDR2 SASEGT. The V and J ends lost 2 bases and 6 bases, in that order; junction bases with no gene match: 6. This CDR3 has 16 amino acids. CDR3 protein: CASSESGLAGGNEQFF. CDR3 sequence (DNA): TGTGCCAGCAGTGAAAGTGGTCTAGCGGGGGGCAATGAGCAGTTCTTC.